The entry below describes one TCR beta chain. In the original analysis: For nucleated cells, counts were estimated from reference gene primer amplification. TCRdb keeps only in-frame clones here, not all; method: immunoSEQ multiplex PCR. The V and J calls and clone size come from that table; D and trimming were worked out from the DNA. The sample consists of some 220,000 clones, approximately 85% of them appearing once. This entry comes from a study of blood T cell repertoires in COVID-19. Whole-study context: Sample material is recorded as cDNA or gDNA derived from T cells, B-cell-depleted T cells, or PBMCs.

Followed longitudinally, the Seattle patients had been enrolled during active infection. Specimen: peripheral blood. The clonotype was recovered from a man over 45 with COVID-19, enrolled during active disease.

The CDR3 sequence: CASSQRLDFGNTIYF. As DNA, the CDR3 is TGTGCCAGCAGCCAAAGGCTGGACTTCGGAAACACCATATATTTT. The chain has TRBV14 and TRBJ1-3; D call uncertain. This CDR3 is 15 amino acids long. The germline V gene has CDR1 SGHDN and CDR2 FVKESK. Trimming left V 2 bases short and J 4 bases short, with 12 bases between.